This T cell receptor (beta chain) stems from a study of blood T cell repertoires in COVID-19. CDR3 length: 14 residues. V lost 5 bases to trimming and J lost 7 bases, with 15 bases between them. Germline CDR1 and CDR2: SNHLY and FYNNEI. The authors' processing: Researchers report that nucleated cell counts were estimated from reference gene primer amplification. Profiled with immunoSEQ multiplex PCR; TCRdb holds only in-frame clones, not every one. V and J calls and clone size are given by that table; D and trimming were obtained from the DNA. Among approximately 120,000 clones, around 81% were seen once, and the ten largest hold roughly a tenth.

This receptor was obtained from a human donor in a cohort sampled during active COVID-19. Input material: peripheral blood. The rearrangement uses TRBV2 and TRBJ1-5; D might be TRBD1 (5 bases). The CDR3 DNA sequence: TGTGCCAGCAGTCCTGACAGCCCCCCCCAGCCCCAGCATTTT. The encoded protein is CASSPDSPPQPQHF.